The 12 T cell receptor beta chains below all came from one sample that was sequenced in a study of beta chain features in type 1 diabetes. Expressed TCRB transcripts were sequenced because the isolated RNA had all been reverse transcribed beforehand. Measured with immunoSEQ multiplex PCR; TCRdb has only the in-frame clones, and not every one. Counted here are approximately 140,000 clones, around 7% occurring once; the ten biggest clones make up approximately 1.5%. The sequencing sample was made of central memory CD4+ T cells from blood. The receptors were sampled from a woman in her twenties or thirties in good health.

The rearrangement links TRBV30 to TRBJ2-3, with D perhaps TRBD2 (6 bases). The CDR3 is made up of 14 amino acids. V dropped 3 bases and J dropped 2 bases, with 12 bases sitting between them. CDR1 and CDR2 from the germline V gene are GTSNPN and SVGIG (reference sequence). The DNA for the CDR3 is TGTGCCTGGAGCGGGGACTGGGACACAGATACGCAGTATTTT. Protein sequence: CAWSGDWDTDTQYF. The whole variable domain, filled in from reference TRBV30 and TRBJ2-3, reads SQTIHQWPATLVQPVGSPLSLECTVEGTSNPNLYWYRQAAGRGLQLLFYSVGIGQISSEVPQNLSASRPQDRQFILSSKKLLLSDSGFYLCAWSGDWDTDTQYFGPGTRLTVL.

The CDR3 is CASSLRIPGYGGYTF. CDR3 DNA sequence: TGCGCCAGCAGCTTGAGGATTCCAGGGTACGGTGGCTACACCTTC. The chain links TRBV5-1 to TRBJ1-2, with D tentatively TRBD1 (5 bases). Germline V gene lookup returns CDR1 SGHRS and CDR2 YFSETQ. This CDR3 is built from 15 residues. Trimming stripped 1 base from V and 7 bases from J, with 17 bases between. The variable domain in full, with the rest retrieved from reference TRBV5-1 and TRBJ1-2, is KAGVTQTPRYLIKTRGQQVTLSCSPISGHRSVSWYQQTPGQGLQFLFEYFSETQRNKGNFPGRFSGRQFSNSRSEMNVSTLELGDSALYLCASSLRIPGYGGYTFGSGTRLTVV.

The rearrangement links TRBV5-4 to TRBJ2-3, with 7 bases aligning to TRBD2. With 0 bases clipped from V and 0 bases from J, the junction kept 4 bases outside the gene matches. CDR1 and CDR2 from the germline V gene are SGHNT and YYREEE (reference sequence). The CDR3 runs to 16 residues. The CDR3 nucleotides read TGTGCCAGCAGCTTGGCCGGGGGGATTAGCACAGATACGCAGTATTTT. Translating gives CASSLAGGISTDTQYF.

This clone was counted a few times. The V gene is TRBV7-9, the J gene TRBJ2-2, with TRBD2 identical over 10 bases. V lost 3 bases, J lost 7 bases, and 5 bases stayed unmatched. CDR1 and CDR2 from the germline V gene are SEHNR and FQNEAQ (reference sequence). The CDR3 spans 15 residues. The CDR3 loop reads CASSFLAGASGELFF. The CDR3 DNA sequence: TGTGCCAGCAGCTTCCTAGCGGGAGCGAGCGGGGAGCTGTTTTTT.

This clone came up a few times. This chain joins TRBV28 and TRBJ2-6, with D possibly being TRBD1 (6 bases). The CDR3 covers 15 residues. Germline-derived CDR1 and CDR2 are MDHEN and SYDVKM. With 8 bases removed from V and 1 base from J, the gap between germline ends came to 12 bases. CDR3 DNA sequence: TGTGCCAGCTTTGCAGGGACATCTGGGGCCAACGTCCTGACTTTC. This encodes CASFAGTSGANVLTF.

This clone was found a few times. The CDR3 region is CASSPHGGENTEAFF. The CDR3 nucleotides read TGTGCCAGCAGCCCTCACGGGGGGGAGAACACTGAAGCTTTCTTT. V usage is TRBV13 and J usage is TRBJ1-1; tentatively, D is TRBD1 (5 bases). The CDR3 loop spans 15 amino acids. V was cut by 5 bases and J by 1 base, with 14 bases left in between. CDR1 and CDR2 from the germline V gene are PRHDT and FYEKMQ (reference sequence). Full variable domain (outside the CDR3, taken from reference TRBV13 and TRBJ1-1): AAGVIQSPRHLIKEKRETATLKCYPIPRHDTVYWYQQGPGQDPQFLISFYEKMQSDKGSIPDRFSAQQFSDYHSELNMSSLELGDSALYFCASSPHGGENTEAFFGQGTRLTVV.

The genes are TRBV28 and TRBJ2-7, with 10 positions matching TRBD1. Unmatched junction bases numbered 14, after V lost 2 bases and J lost 13 bases. From germline, CDR1 is MDHEN and CDR2 SYDVKM. This CDR3 comprises 15 residues. CDR3 coding DNA: TGTGCCAGCAGTTTAATTCGGACAGGGGGTGGCTATCGTTACTTC. Protein: CASSLIRTGGGYRYF.

In this sample, this clone turned up a few times. The gene calls are TRBV6-1 and TRBJ1-3; 11 nucleotides align to TRBD1. V dropped 5 bases and J dropped 7; count of bases not matched to a gene: 4. The germline V gene has CDR1 MNHNS and CDR2 SASEGT. There are 14 residues in the CDR3. The CDR3 here is CASSRTGGTNTIYF. In nucleotides, the CDR3 is TGTGCCAGCAGTCGGACAGGGGGCACGAACACCATATATTTT.

This clone is categorized as medium-sized. V and J are TRBV4-2 and TRBJ2-1, with D maybe TRBD2 (5 bases). The CDR3 length is 16 residues. V lost 4 bases, J lost 0 bases, and 13 bases lay in between. From germline, CDR1 is LGHNA and CDR2 YNFKEQ. CDR3 in DNA: TGTGCCAGCAGCCGAGAAGCGGCAAACTCCTACAATGAGCAGTTCTTC. This sequence encodes CASSREAANSYNEQFF.

This clone has just a few counts. The J gene is TRBJ1-5, the V gene TRBV7-2, with 7 bases matching TRBD1. With 5 bases clipped from V and 12 bases from J, the junction kept 7 bases outside the gene matches. Germline lookup yields CDR1 SGHTA and CDR2 FQGNSA. The CDR3 contains 12 residues. The CDR3 loop is CASSRDSRHQHF. In DNA, the CDR3 is TGTGCCAGCAGCCGGGACAGCCGACACCAGCATTTT.

This clone was picked up a small number of times. The gene calls are TRBV5-5 and TRBJ2-5; 7 bases align to TRBD2. The germline CDR1 and CDR2 sequences are SGHKS and YYEKEE (reference sequence). CDR3 length: 19 amino acids. Unmatched junction bases numbered 18, after V lost 4 bases and J lost 0 bases. The CDR3 coding sequence is TGTGCCAGCAGCCGGACAATGACTAGCACCCGAAGGTACCAAGAGACCCAGTACTTC. It translates to CASSRTMTSTRRYQETQYF.

This clone was counted many times. The rearrangement uses TRBV6-5 and TRBJ2-1; a weak D match, TRBD1 (6 bases). With 7 bases removed from V and 6 bases from J, the gap between germline ends came to 16 bases. CDR3 size: 14 residues. Germline assignment: CDR1 MNHEY and CDR2 SVGAGI. The CDR3 coding sequence is TGTGCCAGCACACCAACGGGACACGGCAATGAGCAGTTCTTC. Translating gives CASTPTGHGNEQFF.